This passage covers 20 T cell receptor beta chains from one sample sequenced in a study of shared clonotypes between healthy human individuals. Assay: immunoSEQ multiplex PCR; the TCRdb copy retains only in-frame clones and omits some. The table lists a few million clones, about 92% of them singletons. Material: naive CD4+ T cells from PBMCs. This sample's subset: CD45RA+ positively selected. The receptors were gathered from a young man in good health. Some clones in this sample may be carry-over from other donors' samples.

The DNA of the CDR3 is TGTGCCAGCGGGGGCCCCGTCGGGAACACTGAAGCTTTCTTT. Its protein is CASGGPVGNTEAFF. The V gene is TRBV28, the J gene TRBJ1-1; perhaps TRBD1 as D (6 bases). This CDR3 contains 14 residues. Germline-derived CDR1 and CDR2 are MDHEN and SYDVKM. V gave up 8 bases and J gave up 1 base, with 14 bases separating them. Complete variable domain (other parts from reference TRBV28 and TRBJ1-1): DVKVTQSSRYLVKRTGEKVFLECVQDMDHENMFWYRQDPGLGLRLIYFSYDVKMKEKGDIPEGYSVSREKKERFSLILESASTNQTSMYLCASGGPVGNTEAFFGQGTRLTVV.

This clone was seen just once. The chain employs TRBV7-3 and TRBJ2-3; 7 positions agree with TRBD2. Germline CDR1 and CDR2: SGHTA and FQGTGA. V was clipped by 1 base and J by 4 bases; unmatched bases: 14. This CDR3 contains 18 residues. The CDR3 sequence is CASSLRGGRAGVPDTQYF. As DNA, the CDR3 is TGTGCCAGCAGCTTAAGGGGCGGACGGGCGGGGGTTCCAGATACGCAGTATTTT.

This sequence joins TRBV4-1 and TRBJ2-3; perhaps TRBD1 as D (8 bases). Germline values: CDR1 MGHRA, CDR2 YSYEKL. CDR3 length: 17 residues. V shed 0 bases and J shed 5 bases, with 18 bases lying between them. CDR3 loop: CASSQDSEDREGDTQYF. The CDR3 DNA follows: TGCGCCAGCAGCCAAGATTCCGAGGACAGGGAGGGAGATACGCAGTATTTT.

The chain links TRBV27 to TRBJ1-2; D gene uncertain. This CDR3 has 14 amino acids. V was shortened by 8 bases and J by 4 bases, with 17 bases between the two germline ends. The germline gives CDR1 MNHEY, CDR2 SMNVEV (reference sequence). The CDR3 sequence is CASGGGRARYGYTF. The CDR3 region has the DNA TGTGCCAGCGGTGGAGGGAGGGCCCGCTATGGCTACACCTTC.

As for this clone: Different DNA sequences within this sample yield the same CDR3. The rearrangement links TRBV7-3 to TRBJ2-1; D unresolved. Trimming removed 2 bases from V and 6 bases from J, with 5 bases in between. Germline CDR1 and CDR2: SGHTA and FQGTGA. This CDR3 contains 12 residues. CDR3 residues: CASSLVGNEQFF. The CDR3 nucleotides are TGTGCCAGCAGCTTAGTTGGCAATGAGCAGTTCTTC.

CDR3 protein: CASGLGSGSTDEQYF. CDR3 sequence (DNA): TGTGCTAGTGGTTTGGGTAGCGGGAGTACGGACGAGCAGTACTTC. The J gene is TRBJ2-7, the V gene TRBV12-5; 9 positions match TRBD2. V shed 1 base, J shed 5 bases, and the junction held 6 bases outside the gene matches. CDR3 length: 15 residues. CDR1 is LGHNT and CDR2 is FRNRAP in the germline V gene.

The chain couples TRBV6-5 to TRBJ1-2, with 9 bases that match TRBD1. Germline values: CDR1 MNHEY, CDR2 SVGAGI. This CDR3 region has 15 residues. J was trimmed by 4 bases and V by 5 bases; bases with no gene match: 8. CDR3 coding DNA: TGTGCCAGCAGTGGTACAGGGGGCTCGGTCTATGGCTACACCTTC. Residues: CASSGTGGSVYGYTF.

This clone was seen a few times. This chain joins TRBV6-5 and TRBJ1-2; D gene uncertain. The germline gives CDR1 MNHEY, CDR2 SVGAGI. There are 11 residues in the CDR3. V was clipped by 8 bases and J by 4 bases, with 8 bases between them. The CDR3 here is CASGSLYGYTF. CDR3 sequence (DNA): TGTGCCAGCGGTAGCCTCTATGGCTACACCTTC.

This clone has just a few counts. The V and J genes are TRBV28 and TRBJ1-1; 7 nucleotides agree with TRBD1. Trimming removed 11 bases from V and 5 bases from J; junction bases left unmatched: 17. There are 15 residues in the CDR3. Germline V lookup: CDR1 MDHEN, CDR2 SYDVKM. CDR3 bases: TGTGCCTCCCCCAGGGGGGGAGGGGCCGTGACTGAAGCTTTCTTT. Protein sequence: CASPRGGGAVTEAFF.

CDR3 coding DNA: TGTGCTAGTGGTTTGGTACAACCAGGACTACTCTCTGGAAACACCATATATTTT. Its protein product is CASGLVQPGLLSGNTIYF. V is TRBV12-5 and J is TRBJ1-3; D is uncertain. Germline CDR1 reads LGHNT; CDR2 reads FRNRAP. This CDR3 is 18 amino acids long. V shed 0 bases and J shed 0 bases, with 15 bases lying between them.

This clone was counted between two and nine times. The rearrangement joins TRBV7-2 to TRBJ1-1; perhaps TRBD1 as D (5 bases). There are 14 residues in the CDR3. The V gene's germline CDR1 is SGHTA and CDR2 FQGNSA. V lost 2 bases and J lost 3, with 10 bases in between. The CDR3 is CASSLLGADTEAFF. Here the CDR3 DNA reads TGTGCCAGCAGCTTACTAGGGGCGGACACTGAAGCTTTCTTT.

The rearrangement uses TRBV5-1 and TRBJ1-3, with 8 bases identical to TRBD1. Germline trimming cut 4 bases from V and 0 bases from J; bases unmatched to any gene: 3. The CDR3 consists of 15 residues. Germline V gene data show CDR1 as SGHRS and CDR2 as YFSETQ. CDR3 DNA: TGCGCCAGCAGCAAGGGACAGGTCTCTGGAAACACCATATATTTT. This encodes CASSKGQVSGNTIYF.

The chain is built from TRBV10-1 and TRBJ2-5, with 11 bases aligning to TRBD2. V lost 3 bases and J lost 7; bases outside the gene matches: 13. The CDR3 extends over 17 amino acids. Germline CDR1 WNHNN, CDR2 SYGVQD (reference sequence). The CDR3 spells CASSESASGRFWGTQYF. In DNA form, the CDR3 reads TGCGCCAGCAGTGAATCGGCTAGCGGGAGGTTTTGGGGGACCCAGTACTTC.

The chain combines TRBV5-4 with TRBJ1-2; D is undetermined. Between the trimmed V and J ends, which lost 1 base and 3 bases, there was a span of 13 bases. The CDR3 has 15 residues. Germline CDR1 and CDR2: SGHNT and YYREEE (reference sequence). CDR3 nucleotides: TGTGCCAGCAGCTTGCTTCTACACATGGACTATGGCTACACCTTC. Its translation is CASSLLLHMDYGYTF.

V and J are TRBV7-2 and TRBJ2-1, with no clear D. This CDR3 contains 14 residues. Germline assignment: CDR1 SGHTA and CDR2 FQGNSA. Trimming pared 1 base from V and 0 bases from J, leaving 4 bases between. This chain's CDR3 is CASSLGVSYNEQFF. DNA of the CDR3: TGTGCCAGCAGCTTAGGGGTCTCCTACAATGAGCAGTTCTTC.

The CDR3 DNA sequence: TGTGCCAGCAGTGAAGAGACGTTGTTGGAGACCCAGTACTTC. Amino acid sequence: CASSEETLLETQYF. The chain couples TRBV2 to TRBJ2-5; D call uncertain. Between the trimmed V and J ends, which lost 1 base and 5 bases, there was a span of 11 bases. Germline V gene lookup returns CDR1 SNHLY and CDR2 FYNNEI. The CDR3 is 14 amino acids.

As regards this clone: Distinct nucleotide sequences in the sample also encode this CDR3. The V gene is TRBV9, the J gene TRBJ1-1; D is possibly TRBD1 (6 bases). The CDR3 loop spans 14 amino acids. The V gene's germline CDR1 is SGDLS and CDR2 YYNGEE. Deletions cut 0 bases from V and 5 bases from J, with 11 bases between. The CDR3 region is CASSVDRVGTEAFF. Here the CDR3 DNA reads TGTGCCAGCAGCGTAGACAGGGTGGGGACTGAAGCTTTCTTT.

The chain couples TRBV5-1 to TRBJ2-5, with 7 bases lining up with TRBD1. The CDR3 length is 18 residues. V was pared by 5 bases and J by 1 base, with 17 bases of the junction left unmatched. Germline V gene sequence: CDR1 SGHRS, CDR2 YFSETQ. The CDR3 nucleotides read TGCGCCAGCAGTCAAGGGGACAGCTCTTACCCCGTCCAAGAGACCCAGTACTTC. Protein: CASSQGDSSYPVQETQYF.

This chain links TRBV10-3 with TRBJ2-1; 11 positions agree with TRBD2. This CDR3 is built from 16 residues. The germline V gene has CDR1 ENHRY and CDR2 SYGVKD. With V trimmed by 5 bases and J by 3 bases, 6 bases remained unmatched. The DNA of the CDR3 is TGTGCCATCAGTAAAAATAGCGGGAGGGTCTACAATGAGCAGTTCTTC. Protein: CAISKNSGRVYNEQFF.

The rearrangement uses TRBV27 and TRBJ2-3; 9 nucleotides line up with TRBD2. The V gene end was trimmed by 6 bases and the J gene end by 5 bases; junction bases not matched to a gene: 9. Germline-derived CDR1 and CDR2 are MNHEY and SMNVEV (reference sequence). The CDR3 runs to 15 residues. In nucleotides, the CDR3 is TGTGCCAGCAGGGCGGGGACTAGCTTCGGAGATACGCAGTATTTT. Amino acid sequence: CASRAGTSFGDTQYF.